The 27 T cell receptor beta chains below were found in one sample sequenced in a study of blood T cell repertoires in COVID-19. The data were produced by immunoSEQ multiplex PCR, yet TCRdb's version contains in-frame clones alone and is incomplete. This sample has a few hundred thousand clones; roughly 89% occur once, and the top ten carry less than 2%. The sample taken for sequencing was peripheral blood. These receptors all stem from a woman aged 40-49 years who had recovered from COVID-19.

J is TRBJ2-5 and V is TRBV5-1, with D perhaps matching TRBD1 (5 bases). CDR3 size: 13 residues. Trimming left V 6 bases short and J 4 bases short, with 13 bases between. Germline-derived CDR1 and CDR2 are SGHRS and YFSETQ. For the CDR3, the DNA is TGCGCCAGCAAAACAGGTCAGGGAGAGACCCAGTACTTC. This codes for CASKTGQGETQYF.

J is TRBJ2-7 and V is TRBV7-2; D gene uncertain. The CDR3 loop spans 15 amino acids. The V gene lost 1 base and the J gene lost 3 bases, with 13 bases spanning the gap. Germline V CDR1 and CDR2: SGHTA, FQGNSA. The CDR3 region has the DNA TGTGCCAGCAGCTTAGAAGTGACACCGATCTACGAGCAGTACTTC. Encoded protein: CASSLEVTPIYEQYF.

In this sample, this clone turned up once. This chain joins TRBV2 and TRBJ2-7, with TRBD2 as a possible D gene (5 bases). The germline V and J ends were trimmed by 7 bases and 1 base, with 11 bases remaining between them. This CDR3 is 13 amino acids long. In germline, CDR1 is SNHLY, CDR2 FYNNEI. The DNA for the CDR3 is TGTGCCAGCACCGAGGGCTCTTCCTACGAGCAGTACTTC. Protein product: CASTEGSSYEQYF.

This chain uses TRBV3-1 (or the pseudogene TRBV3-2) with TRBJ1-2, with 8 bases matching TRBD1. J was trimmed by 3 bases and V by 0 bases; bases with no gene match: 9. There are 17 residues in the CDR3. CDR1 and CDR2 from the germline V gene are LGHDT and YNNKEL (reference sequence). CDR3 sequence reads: CASSQDGTGRLHYGYTF. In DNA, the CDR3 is TGTGCCAGCAGCCAAGATGGGACAGGCCGGCTCCACTATGGCTACACCTTC.

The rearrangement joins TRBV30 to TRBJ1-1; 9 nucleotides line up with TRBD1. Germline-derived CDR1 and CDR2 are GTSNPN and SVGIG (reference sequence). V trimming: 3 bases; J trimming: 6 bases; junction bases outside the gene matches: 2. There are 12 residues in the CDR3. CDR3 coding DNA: TGTGCCTGGAGAACAGGGGGCGCTGAAGCTTTCTTT. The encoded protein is CAWRTGGAEAFF.

The CDR3 bases are TGCGCCAGCAGAGCGGTCCCCGGGGGCTACAATGAGCAGTTCTTC. As protein: CASRAVPGGYNEQFF. This chain joins TRBV5-1 and TRBJ2-1; TRBD2 might be the D (6 bases). Germline V gene data show CDR1 as SGHRS and CDR2 as YFSETQ. With 5 bases removed from V and 3 bases from J, the gap between germline ends came to 15 bases. The CDR3 spans 15 residues.

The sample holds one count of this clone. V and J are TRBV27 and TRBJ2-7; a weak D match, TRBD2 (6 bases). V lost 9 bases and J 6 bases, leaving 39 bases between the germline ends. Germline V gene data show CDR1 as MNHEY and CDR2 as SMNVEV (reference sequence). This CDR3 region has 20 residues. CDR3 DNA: TGTGCCAGTACTAGGAATTATGATCGGGAGTCCCTACCCTTAGGGGTCGAGCAGTACTTC. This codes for CASTRNYDRESLPLGVEQYF.

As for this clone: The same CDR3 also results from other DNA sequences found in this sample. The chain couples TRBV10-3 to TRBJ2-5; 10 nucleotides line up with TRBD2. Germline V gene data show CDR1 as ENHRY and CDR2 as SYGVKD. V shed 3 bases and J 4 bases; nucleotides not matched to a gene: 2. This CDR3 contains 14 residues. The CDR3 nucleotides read TGTGCCATCAGTGACAGGACTAGCGGAGAGACCCAGTACTTC. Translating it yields CAISDRTSGETQYF.

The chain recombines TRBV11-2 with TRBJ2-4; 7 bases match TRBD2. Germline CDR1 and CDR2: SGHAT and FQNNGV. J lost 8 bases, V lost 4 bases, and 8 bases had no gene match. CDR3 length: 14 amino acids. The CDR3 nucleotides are TGTGCCAGCAGCTGGGGACCTGGGGGGGACATTCAGTACTTC. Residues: CASSWGPGGDIQYF.

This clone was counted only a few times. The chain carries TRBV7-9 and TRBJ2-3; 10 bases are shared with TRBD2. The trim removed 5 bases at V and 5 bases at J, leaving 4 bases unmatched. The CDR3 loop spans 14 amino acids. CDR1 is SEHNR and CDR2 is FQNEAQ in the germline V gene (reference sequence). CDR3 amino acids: CASSIWTSGDTQYF. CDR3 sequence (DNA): TGTGCCAGCAGCATCTGGACTAGCGGAGATACGCAGTATTTT.

CDR3 region: CASSQAQGDGETQYF. The CDR3 DNA sequence: TGCGCCAGCAGCCAAGCACAGGGGGACGGTGAGACCCAGTACTTC. J is TRBJ2-5 and V is TRBV4-1, with 8 nucleotides matching TRBD1. Germline V gene sequence: CDR1 MGHRA, CDR2 YSYEKL. The CDR3 has 15 residues. J lost 5 bases, V lost 1 base, and 6 bases had no gene match.

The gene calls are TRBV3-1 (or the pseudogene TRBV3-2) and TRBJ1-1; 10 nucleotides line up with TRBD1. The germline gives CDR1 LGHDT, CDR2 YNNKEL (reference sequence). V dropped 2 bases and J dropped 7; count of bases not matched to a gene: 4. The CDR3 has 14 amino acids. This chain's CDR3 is CASSQPDRGNEAFF. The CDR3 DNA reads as TGTGCCAGCAGCCAACCGGACAGGGGGAATGAAGCTTTCTTT.

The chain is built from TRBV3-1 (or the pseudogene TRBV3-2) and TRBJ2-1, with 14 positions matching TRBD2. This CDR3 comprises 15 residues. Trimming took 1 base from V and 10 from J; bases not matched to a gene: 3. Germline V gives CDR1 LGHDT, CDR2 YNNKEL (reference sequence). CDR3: CASSQVRTSGGEQFF. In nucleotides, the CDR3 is TGTGCCAGCAGCCAAGTACGGACTAGCGGGGGGGAGCAGTTCTTC.

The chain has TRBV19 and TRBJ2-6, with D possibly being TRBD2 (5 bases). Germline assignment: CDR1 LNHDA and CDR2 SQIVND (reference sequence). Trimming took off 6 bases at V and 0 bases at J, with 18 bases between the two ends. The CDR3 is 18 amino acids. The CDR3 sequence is CASSPPMGRVSGANVLTF. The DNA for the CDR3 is TGTGCCAGTAGCCCCCCGATGGGGAGAGTCTCTGGGGCCAACGTCCTGACTTTC.

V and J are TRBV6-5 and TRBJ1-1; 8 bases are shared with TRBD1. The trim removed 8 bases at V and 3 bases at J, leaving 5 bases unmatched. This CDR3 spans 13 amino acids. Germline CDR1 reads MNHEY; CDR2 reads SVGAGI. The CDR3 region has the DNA TGTGCCAGCCAAGGGACAGGCTACACTGAAGCTTTCTTT. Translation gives CASQGTGYTEAFF.

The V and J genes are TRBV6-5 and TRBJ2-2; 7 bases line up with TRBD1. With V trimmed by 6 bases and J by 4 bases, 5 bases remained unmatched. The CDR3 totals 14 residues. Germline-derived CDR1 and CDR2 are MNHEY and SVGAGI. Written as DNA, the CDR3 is TGTGCCAGCAGGCGAGGGGGCGTCACCGGGGAGCTGTTTTTT. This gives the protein CASRRGGVTGELFF.

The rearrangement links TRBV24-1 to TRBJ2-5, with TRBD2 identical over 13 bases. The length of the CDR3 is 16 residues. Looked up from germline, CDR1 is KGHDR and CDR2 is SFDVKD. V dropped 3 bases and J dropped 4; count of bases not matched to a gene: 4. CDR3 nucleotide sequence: TGTGCCACCAGTGATCCTGGGACTAGCGGGGTAGAGACCCAGTACTTC. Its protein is CATSDPGTSGVETQYF.

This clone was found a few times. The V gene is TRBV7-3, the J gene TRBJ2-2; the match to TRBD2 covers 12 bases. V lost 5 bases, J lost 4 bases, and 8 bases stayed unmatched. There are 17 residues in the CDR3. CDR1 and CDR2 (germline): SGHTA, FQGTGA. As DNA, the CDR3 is TGTGCCAGCAGCCGGTTGACTAGCGGGGGAGGCACCGGGGAGCTGTTTTTT. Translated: CASSRLTSGGGTGELFF.

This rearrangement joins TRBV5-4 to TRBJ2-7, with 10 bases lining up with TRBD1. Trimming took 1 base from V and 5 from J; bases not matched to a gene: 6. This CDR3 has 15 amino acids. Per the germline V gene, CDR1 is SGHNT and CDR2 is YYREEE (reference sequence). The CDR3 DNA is TGTGCCAGCAGCTTGCCGGGACAGGGGAGGGACGAGCAGTACTTC. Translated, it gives CASSLPGQGRDEQYF.

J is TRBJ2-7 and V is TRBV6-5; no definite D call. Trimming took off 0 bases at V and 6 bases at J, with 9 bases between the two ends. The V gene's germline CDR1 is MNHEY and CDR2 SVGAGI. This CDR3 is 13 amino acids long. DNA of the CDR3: TGTGCCAGCAGTTACTCGATTAGGAGCGAGCAGTACTTC. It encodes CASSYSIRSEQYF.

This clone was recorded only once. The CDR3 here is CASSLYTGGPTDTQYF. DNA of the CDR3: TGTGCCAGCAGCCTCTACACCGGGGGACCCACAGATACGCAGTATTTT. The V and J genes are TRBV7-2 and TRBJ2-3, with D tentatively TRBD2 (6 bases). Trimming left V 5 bases short and J 2 bases short, with 17 bases between. CDR3 length equals 16 residues. The germline V gene encodes CDR1 SGHTA and CDR2 FQGNSA.

The CDR3 is CASSPRGQEMNTEAFF. CDR3 nucleotide sequence: TGTGCCAGCTCACCAAGAGGACAGGAGATGAACACTGAAGCTTTCTTT. The chain has TRBV18 and TRBJ1-1, with 7 positions matching TRBD1. Germline CDR1 reads KGHSH; CDR2 reads LQKENI. The CDR3 sequence is 16 residues long. With 2 bases clipped from V and 0 bases from J, the junction kept 6 bases outside the gene matches.

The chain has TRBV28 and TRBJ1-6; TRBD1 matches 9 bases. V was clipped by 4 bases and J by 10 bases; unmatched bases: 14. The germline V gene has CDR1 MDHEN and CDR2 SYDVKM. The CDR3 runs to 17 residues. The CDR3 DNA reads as TGTGCCAGCAGTTCCAACAGGGGGCGGATAATGGGGTCACCCCTCCACTTT. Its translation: CASSSNRGRIMGSPLHF. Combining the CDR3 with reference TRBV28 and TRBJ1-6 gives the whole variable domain DVKVTQSSRYLVKRTGEKVFLECVQDMDHENMFWYRQDPGLGLRLIYFSYDVKMKEKGDIPEGYSVSREKKERFSLILESASTNQTSMYLCASSSNRGRIMGSPLHFGNGTRLTVT.

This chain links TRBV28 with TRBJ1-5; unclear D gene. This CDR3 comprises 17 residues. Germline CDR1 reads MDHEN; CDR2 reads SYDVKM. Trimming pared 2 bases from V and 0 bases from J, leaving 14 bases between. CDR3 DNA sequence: TGTGCCAGCAGTTTAACTAGGTATAGGGCTAGCAATCAGCCCCAGCATTTT. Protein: CASSLTRYRASNQPQHF. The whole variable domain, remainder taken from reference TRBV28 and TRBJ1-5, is DVKVTQSSRYLVKRTGEKVFLECVQDMDHENMFWYRQDPGLGLRLIYFSYDVKMKEKGDIPEGYSVSREKKERFSLILESASTNQTSMYLCASSLTRYRASNQPQHFGDGTRLSIL.

The CDR3, as DNA: TGTGCCAGCAGTTACCCGGACAGGGTAGTTCAGCCCCAGCATTTT. Amino acid sequence: CASSYPDRVVQPQHF. The V call is TRBV6-6, the J call TRBJ1-5, with TRBD1 matching over 8 bases. J was trimmed by 6 bases and V by 2 bases; bases with no gene match: 6. This CDR3 is built from 15 residues. Germline CDR1 MNHNY, CDR2 SVGAGI (reference sequence).

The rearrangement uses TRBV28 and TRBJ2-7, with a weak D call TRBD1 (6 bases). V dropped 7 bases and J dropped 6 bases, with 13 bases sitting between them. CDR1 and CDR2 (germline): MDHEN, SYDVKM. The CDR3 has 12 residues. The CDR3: CASKHSGAEQYF. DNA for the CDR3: TGTGCCAGCAAACACTCAGGGGCCGAGCAGTACTTC.

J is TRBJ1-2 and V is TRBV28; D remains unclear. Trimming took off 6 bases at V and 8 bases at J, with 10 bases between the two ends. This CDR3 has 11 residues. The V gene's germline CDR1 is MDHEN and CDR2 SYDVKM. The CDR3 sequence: CASRALWGYTF. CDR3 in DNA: TGTGCCAGCAGGGCTCTGTGGGGCTACACCTTC.